The clone carrying this TCR beta chain has only a few counts. Its antigen remains unknown. The data were obtained in a study of T cell clonotyping in hematopoietic cell transplantation. Study-wide results and limits: Pathologically expanded recipient clonotypes increased progressively from day 30 to day 180 as diversity fell. Graft donor and pretransplant recipient Inverse Simpson Index values predicted broader posttransplant TCR diversity. Cells were unsorted, so CD4 and CD8 contributions were not separated.

Using immunoSEQ multiplex PCR, the repertoire was profiled, and TCRdb retains in-frame clones only, with some absent. The table shows 4,600 or so clones, with 65% to 80% occurring only once. This CDR3 spans 12 amino acids. Germline V gene lookup returns CDR1 SNHLY and CDR2 FYNNEI. Trimming removed 1 base from V and 14 bases from J, with 13 bases in between. This clonotype originated in a female patient aged 50-60 years who had an allogeneic stem cell transplant from an unrelated donor, so the T cells may come from the graft donor. Some clones in this sample may be carry-over from other donors' samples. The chain combines TRBV2 with TRBJ2-3, with D unresolved. Sequencing was performed on peripheral blood mononuclear cells, taken 100 days after allogeneic stem cell transplant. CDR3 nucleotides: TGTGCCAGCAGTGAAGGACCGTTTGGGTCGTATTTT. It translates to CASSEGPFGSYF.